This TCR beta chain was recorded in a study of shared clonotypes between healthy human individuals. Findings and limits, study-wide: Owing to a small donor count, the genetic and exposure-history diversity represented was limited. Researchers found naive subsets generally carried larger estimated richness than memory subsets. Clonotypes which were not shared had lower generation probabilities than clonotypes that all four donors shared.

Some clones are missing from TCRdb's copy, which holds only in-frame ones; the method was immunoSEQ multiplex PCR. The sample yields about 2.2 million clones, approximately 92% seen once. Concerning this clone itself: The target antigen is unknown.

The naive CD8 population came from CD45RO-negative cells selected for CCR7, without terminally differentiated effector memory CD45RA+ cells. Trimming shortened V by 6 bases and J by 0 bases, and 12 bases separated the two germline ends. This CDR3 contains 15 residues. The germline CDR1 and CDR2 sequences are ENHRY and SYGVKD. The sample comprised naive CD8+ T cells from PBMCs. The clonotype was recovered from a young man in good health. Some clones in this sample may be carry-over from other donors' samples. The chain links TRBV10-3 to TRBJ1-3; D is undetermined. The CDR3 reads CAIRPGPGSGNTIYF. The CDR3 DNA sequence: TGTGCCATCAGACCTGGACCCGGCTCTGGAAACACCATATATTTT.